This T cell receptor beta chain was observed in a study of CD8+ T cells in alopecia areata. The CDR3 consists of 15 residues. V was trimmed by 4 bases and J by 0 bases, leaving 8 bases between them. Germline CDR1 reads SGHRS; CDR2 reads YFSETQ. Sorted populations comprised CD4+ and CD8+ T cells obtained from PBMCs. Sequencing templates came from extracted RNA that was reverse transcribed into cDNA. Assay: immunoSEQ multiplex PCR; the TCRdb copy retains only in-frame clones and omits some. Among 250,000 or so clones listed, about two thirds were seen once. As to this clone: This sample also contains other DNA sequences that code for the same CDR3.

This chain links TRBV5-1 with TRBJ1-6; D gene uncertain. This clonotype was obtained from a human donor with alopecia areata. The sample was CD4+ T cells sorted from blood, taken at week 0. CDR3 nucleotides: TGCGCCAGCAGCCTTGAGAGCTCCTATAATTCACCCCTCCACTTT. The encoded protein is CASSLESSYNSPLHF.